The rows below give T cell receptor beta chains drawn from one sample of a study of monozygotic twins with cystic fibrosis. TCRdb's table, derived via immunoSEQ multiplex PCR, lists solely in-frame clones and lacks some. This sample has over 20,000 clones, with less than 98% found just once. Sequenced input: blood. The receptors were sampled from a girl aged 5-17 years with cystic fibrosis. Both conserved end residues are part of each CDR3. Fields, in order: J gene, V gene, clone size, D gene, CDR3 DNA, CDR3 protein. A D gene is named only where the DNA matches it firmly. A row's size may be missing; if present it is once, few, many or a size class.

J gene: TRBJ2-5
V gene: TRBV19
clone size: NA
D gene: NA
CDR3 DNA: TGTGCCAGTAGTATCAGGGAAGAGACCCAGTACTTC
CDR3 protein: CASSIREETQYF

J gene: TRBJ1-3
V gene: TRBV5-5
clone size: once
D gene: NA
CDR3 DNA: TGTGCCAGCAGCTTGGAAGGATTGCGGATCTCTGGAAACACCATATATTTT
CDR3 protein: CASSLEGLRISGNTIYF

J gene: TRBJ1-5
V gene: TRBV5-8
clone size: NA
D gene: TRBD1
CDR3 DNA: TGTGCCAGCAGCTTACAGGGGGGCTCGGCCCAGCATTTT
CDR3 protein: CASSLQGGSAQHF

J gene: TRBJ2-1
V gene: TRBV19
clone size: NA
D gene: TRBD2
CDR3 DNA: TGTGCCAGTAGTATTTTGCGGCGGGAGCTTACTGAGCAGTTCTTC
CDR3 protein: CASSILRRELTEQFF

J gene: TRBJ1-1
V gene: TRBV10-2
clone size: few
D gene: NA
CDR3 DNA: TGCGCCAGCAGTGAGGGACACCGGACTGAAGCTTTCTTT
CDR3 protein: CASSEGHRTEAFF

J gene: TRBJ2-1
V gene: TRBV7-2
clone size: NA
D gene: TRBD2
CDR3 DNA: TGTGCCAGCAGCTTAACTAGCGGGAGAGCGGATGAGCAGTTCTTC
CDR3 protein: CASSLTSGRADEQFF

J gene: TRBJ2-7
V gene: TRBV7-2
clone size: NA
D gene: NA
CDR3 DNA: TGTGCCAGCAGCCTCGACAGAGTCGAGCAGTACTTC
CDR3 protein: CASSLDRVEQYF

J gene: TRBJ1-1
V gene: TRBV11-2
clone size: once
D gene: NA
CDR3 DNA: TGTGCCAGCAGCTTATATGTTGGGGGACGAGAAGTATACACTGAAGCTTTCTTT
CDR3 protein: CASSLYVGGREVYTEAFF

J gene: TRBJ2-7
V gene: TRBV6-6
clone size: once
D gene: NA
CDR3 DNA: TGTGCCAGCAGTTCGACTCTCACATGGGAGCAGTACTTC
CDR3 protein: CASSSTLTWEQYF

J gene: TRBJ2-3
V gene: TRBV7-2
clone size: NA
D gene: NA
CDR3 DNA: TGTGCCAGCAGCTTAAGTCGGGTACTCACAGATACGCAGTATTTT
CDR3 protein: CASSLSRVLTDTQYF

J gene: TRBJ1-5
V gene: TRBV27
clone size: NA
D gene: NA
CDR3 DNA: TGTGCCAGCAGTCCGACAGATAGCAATCAGCCCCAGCATTTT
CDR3 protein: CASSPTDSNQPQHF

J gene: TRBJ2-1
V gene: TRBV15
clone size: NA
D gene: TRBD1
CDR3 DNA: TGTGCCACCCACGGGACAGGGCAGTTAGATGAGCAGTTCTTC
CDR3 protein: CATHGTGQLDEQFF

J gene: TRBJ2-3
V gene: TRBV14
clone size: NA
D gene: NA
CDR3 DNA: TGTGCCAGCAGCCAAGGCTCCGGGGATACGCAGTATTTT
CDR3 protein: CASSQGSGDTQYF

J gene: TRBJ1-1
V gene: TRBV18
clone size: NA
D gene: NA
CDR3 DNA: TGTGCCAGCTCACCACCTATAGCACAGAACACTGAAGCTTTCTTT
CDR3 protein: CASSPPIAQNTEAFF

J gene: TRBJ2-7
V gene: TRBV27
clone size: NA
D gene: NA
CDR3 DNA: TGTGCCAGCACCTTTAGGGGCGGGTACGAGCAGTACTTC
CDR3 protein: CASTFRGGYEQYF

J gene: TRBJ1-3
V gene: TRBV6-1
clone size: NA
D gene: NA
CDR3 DNA: TGTGCCAGCAGTGAACAGGGAAACACCATATATTTT
CDR3 protein: CASSEQGNTIYF

J gene: TRBJ2-1
V gene: TRBV7-2
clone size: NA
D gene: TRBD2
CDR3 DNA: TGTGCCAGCAGCAATTTAGCGGGAGGGCAGTTCTTC
CDR3 protein: CASSNLAGGQFF

J gene: TRBJ2-4
V gene: TRBV27
clone size: NA
D gene: NA
CDR3 DNA: TGTGCCAGCAGGCCTTCTATAGCCAAAAACATTCAGTACTTC
CDR3 protein: CASRPSIAKNIQYF

J gene: TRBJ1-4
V gene: TRBV4-2
clone size: NA
D gene: TRBD1
CDR3 DNA: TGTGCCAGCAGCCCTCGACAGGGGGGTGAAAAACTGTTTTTT
CDR3 protein: CASSPRQGGEKLFF

J gene: TRBJ2-1
V gene: TRBV4-1
clone size: NA
D gene: TRBD2
CDR3 DNA: TGCGCCACCCAAAGGGAGACTAGCGGGTACAATGAGCAGTTCTTC
CDR3 protein: CATQRETSGYNEQFF

J gene: TRBJ1-2
V gene: TRBV9
clone size: NA
D gene: TRBD1
CDR3 DNA: TGTGCCAGCAGCCCCCGGACAGGGAAAGGCTATGGCTACACCTTC
CDR3 protein: CASSPRTGKGYGYTF

J gene: TRBJ1-5
V gene: TRBV6-1
clone size: NA
D gene: NA
CDR3 DNA: TGTGCCAGCAGTGTTATTACCCTGAGGAGCAATCAGCCCCAGCATTTT
CDR3 protein: CASSVITLRSNQPQHF

J gene: TRBJ1-1
V gene: TRBV11-2
clone size: NA
D gene: NA
CDR3 DNA: TGTGCCAGCAGCTTTTTTGGGAAGGGCACTGAAGCTTTCTTT
CDR3 protein: CASSFFGKGTEAFF

J gene: TRBJ2-3
V gene: TRBV10-2
clone size: NA
D gene: NA
CDR3 DNA: TGCGCCAGCGGACTATTGAAGGATACGCAGTATTTT
CDR3 protein: CASGLLKDTQYF

J gene: TRBJ1-2
V gene: TRBV27
clone size: NA
D gene: NA
CDR3 DNA: TGTGCCAGCAGTTTTGGTAAGGGCGTCTATGGCTACACCTTC
CDR3 protein: CASSFGKGVYGYTF

J gene: TRBJ2-1
V gene: TRBV15
clone size: NA
D gene: TRBD2
CDR3 DNA: TGTGCCACCAGCAGACTCTCTCTCCGGGGCGGGAGTGGGTATGAGCAGTTCTTC
CDR3 protein: CATSRLSLRGGSGYEQFF

J gene: TRBJ1-1
V gene: TRBV9
clone size: NA
D gene: NA
CDR3 DNA: TGTGCCAGCAGCCAAGGAGGGGATTACACTGAAGCTTTCTTT
CDR3 protein: CASSQGGDYTEAFF

J gene: TRBJ2-1
V gene: TRBV2
clone size: NA
D gene: NA
CDR3 DNA: TGTGCCAGCAGGTGGGGGAATGAGCAGTTCTTC
CDR3 protein: CASRWGNEQFF

J gene: TRBJ1-2
V gene: TRBV6-5
clone size: NA
D gene: TRBD1
CDR3 DNA: TGTGCCAGCAGCCGCGACAGGGAGGGCTATGGCTACACCTTC
CDR3 protein: CASSRDREGYGYTF

J gene: TRBJ2-5
V gene: TRBV7-7
clone size: NA
D gene: TRBD2
CDR3 DNA: TGTGCCAGCAGCCCTACGACTAGCGGGAAAGAGACCCAGTACTTC
CDR3 protein: CASSPTTSGKETQYF

J gene: TRBJ2-3
V gene: TRBV5-1
clone size: NA
D gene: TRBD2
CDR3 DNA: TGCGCCAGCAGCTTGGGACTAGCGGGACCTTACCTTAGCACAGATACGCAGTATTTT
CDR3 protein: CASSLGLAGPYLSTDTQYF

J gene: TRBJ2-3
V gene: TRBV15
clone size: NA
D gene: NA
CDR3 DNA: TGTGCCACCAGCTTCAGCGTTACGCAGTATTTT
CDR3 protein: CATSFSVTQYF

J gene: TRBJ1-2
V gene: TRBV2
clone size: NA
D gene: NA
CDR3 DNA: TGTGCCAGCAGTGGGACGGGTAGGGATGGCTACACCTTC
CDR3 protein: CASSGTGRDGYTF

J gene: TRBJ2-7
V gene: TRBV27
clone size: NA
D gene: NA
CDR3 DNA: TGTGCCAGCAAAGGGAGCAATTTGCCCGAGCAGTACTTC
CDR3 protein: CASKGSNLPEQYF

J gene: TRBJ1-1
V gene: TRBV7-2
clone size: NA
D gene: NA
CDR3 DNA: TGTGCCAGCAGCTTATGGGGGGAAAACACTGAAGCTTTCTTT
CDR3 protein: CASSLWGENTEAFF

J gene: TRBJ1-1
V gene: TRBV7-9
clone size: NA
D gene: NA
CDR3 DNA: TGTGCCAGCACCGAAAACACTGAAGCTTTCTTT
CDR3 protein: CASTENTEAFF

J gene: TRBJ2-5
V gene: TRBV1
clone size: NA
D gene: NA
CDR3 DNA: TGCACCAGCAGCCACCTAGCGGGAGGGCATGTTGGAGAGACCCAGTACTTC
CDR3 protein: CTSSHLAGGHVGETQYF

J gene: TRBJ1-4
V gene: TRBV27
clone size: NA
D gene: NA
CDR3 DNA: TGTGCCAGCAGTCCAAGCCGCAATGAAAAACTGTTTTTT
CDR3 protein: CASSPSRNEKLFF

J gene: TRBJ2-3
V gene: TRBV28
clone size: NA
D gene: NA
CDR3 DNA: TGTGCCAGCGGCCTAGCAGTGGACACAGATACGCAGTATTTT
CDR3 protein: CASGLAVDTDTQYF

J gene: TRBJ2-5
V gene: TRBV2
clone size: NA
D gene: NA
CDR3 DNA: TGTGCCAGCCTGGGCAGGCAGAAAGAGACCCAGTACTTC
CDR3 protein: CASLGRQKETQYF

J gene: TRBJ1-5
V gene: TRBV5-6
clone size: NA
D gene: NA
CDR3 DNA: TGTGCCAGCAGCCTCACAGGGATCGGGGATCAGCCCCAGCATTTT
CDR3 protein: CASSLTGIGDQPQHF

J gene: TRBJ2-3
V gene: TRBV4-3
clone size: NA
D gene: TRBD1
CDR3 DNA: TGCGCCAGCAGCCAAGGGAACAGGGGTGTGGCAGATACGCAGTATTTT
CDR3 protein: CASSQGNRGVADTQYF

J gene: TRBJ1-2
V gene: TRBV11-2
clone size: NA
D gene: NA
CDR3 DNA: TGTGCCAGCAGCTCTCATTTCTATGGCTACACCTTC
CDR3 protein: CASSSHFYGYTF

J gene: TRBJ2-5
V gene: TRBV25-1
clone size: NA
D gene: NA
CDR3 DNA: TGTGCCAGCAGTGTGGCCAGGTCCCAGTACTTC
CDR3 protein: CASSVARSQYF

J gene: TRBJ1-3
V gene: TRBV5-1
clone size: NA
D gene: NA
CDR3 DNA: TGCGCCAGCAAGGACGAATTTGGGAGCAGCTCTGGAAACACCATATATTTT
CDR3 protein: CASKDEFGSSSGNTIYF

J gene: TRBJ1-2
V gene: TRBV5-6
clone size: NA
D gene: NA
CDR3 DNA: TGTGCCAGCAGCTTGTCCCTCTATGGCTACACCTTC
CDR3 protein: CASSLSLYGYTF